This TCR beta chain stems from a study of CD8 T cells in ankylosing spondylitis. Study conclusions and caveats: Blood from ankylosing spondylitis patients appeared to carry a characteristic roughly 8-variant TCR beta motif. In synovial fluid and blood from reactive arthritis, some motif variants were previously reported.

TCRdb reprocessed the 5' RACE reads via MiXCR and lists one record per CDR3 protein. This table has fewer than 650,000 distinct CDR3 sequences, 9.5% to 15% appearing once. CDR3 length: 13 residues. V shed 8 bases and J shed 4 bases, with 11 bases lying between them. Germline CDR1 is SGHTA and CDR2 is FQGNSA. In the case of this clonotype: Its antigen remains unknown.

The V gene is TRBV7-2, the J gene TRBJ2-2; D call uncertain. The specimen sequenced was blood, either unsorted or a sorted T cell fraction (not recorded which). This clonotype was obtained from a male donor with ankylosing spondylitis. CDR3 in DNA: TGTGCCAGCTGCCTCGAGCTCACCGGGGAGCTGTTTTTT. Translated, it gives CASCLELTGELFF.